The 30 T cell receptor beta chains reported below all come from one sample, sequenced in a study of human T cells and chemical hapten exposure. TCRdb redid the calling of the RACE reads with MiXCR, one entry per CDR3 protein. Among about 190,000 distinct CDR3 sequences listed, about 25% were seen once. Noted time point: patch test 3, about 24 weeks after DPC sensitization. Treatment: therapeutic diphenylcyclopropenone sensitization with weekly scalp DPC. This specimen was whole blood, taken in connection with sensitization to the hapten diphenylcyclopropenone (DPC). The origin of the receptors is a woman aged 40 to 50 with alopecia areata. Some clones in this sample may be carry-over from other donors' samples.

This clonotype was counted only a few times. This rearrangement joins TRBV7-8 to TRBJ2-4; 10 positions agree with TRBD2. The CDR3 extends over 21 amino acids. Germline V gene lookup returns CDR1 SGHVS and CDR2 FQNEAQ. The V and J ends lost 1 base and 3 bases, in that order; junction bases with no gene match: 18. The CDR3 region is CASSLGVRLAGEPGGKNIQYF. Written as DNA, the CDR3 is TGTGCCAGCAGCTTAGGGGTACGGCTAGCGGGAGAGCCTGGGGGCAAAAACATTCAGTACTTC. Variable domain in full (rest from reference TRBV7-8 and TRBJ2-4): GAGVSQSPRYKVAKRGQDVALRCDPISGHVSLFWYQQALGQGPEFLTYFQNEAQLDKSGLPSDRFFAERPEGSVSTLKIQRTQQEDSAVYLCASSLGVRLAGEPGGKNIQYFGAGTRLSVL.

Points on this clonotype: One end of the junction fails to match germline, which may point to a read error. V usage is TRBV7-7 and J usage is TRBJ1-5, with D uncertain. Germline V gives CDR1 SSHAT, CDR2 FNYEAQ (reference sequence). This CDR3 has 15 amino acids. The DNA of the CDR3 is TGTGCTAGCAGCCCGGATCTGAATAGCAATCAGCCCCAGCATTTT. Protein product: CASSPDLNSNQPQHF.

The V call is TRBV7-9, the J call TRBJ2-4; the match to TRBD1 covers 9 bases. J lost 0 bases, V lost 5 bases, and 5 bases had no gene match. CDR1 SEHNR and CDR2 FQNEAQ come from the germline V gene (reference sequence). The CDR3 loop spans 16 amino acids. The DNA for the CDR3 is TGTGCCAGCAGCGTAGGACAGGGGCTAGCCAAAAACATTCAGTACTTC. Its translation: CASSVGQGLAKNIQYF.

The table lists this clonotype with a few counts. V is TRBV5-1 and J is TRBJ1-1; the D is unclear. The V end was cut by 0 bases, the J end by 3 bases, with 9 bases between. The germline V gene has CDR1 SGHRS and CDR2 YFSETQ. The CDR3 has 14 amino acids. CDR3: CASSLVTWDTEAFF. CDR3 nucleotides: TGCGCCAGCAGCTTGGTGACATGGGACACTGAAGCTTTCTTT.

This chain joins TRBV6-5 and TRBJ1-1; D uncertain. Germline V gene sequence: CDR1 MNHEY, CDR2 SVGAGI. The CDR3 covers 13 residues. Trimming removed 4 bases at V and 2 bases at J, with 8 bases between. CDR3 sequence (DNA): TGTGCCAGCAGTTTCCCGGGTAACACTGAAGCTTTCTTT. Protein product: CASSFPGNTEAFF.

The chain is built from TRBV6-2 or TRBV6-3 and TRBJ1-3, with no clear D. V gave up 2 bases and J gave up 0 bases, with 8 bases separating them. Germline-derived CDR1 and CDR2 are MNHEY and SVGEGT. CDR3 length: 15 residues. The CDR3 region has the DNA TGTGCCAGCAGTTACGTTCCAGTCTCTGGAAACACCATATATTTT. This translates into CASSYVPVSGNTIYF.

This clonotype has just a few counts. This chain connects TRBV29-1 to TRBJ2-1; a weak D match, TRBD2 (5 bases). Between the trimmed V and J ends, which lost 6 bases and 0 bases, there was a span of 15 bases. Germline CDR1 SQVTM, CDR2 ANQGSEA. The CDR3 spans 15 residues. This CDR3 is CSVSPPGSSYNEQFF. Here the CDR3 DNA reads TGCAGCGTCTCACCCCCGGGGAGCTCCTACAATGAGCAGTTCTTC.

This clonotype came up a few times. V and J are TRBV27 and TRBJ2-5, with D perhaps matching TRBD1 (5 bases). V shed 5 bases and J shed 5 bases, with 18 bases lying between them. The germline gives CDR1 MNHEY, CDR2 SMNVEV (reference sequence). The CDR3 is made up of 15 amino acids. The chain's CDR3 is CASSPPPGRDETQYF. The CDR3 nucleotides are TGTGCCAGCAGTCCCCCGCCGGGCAGGGATGAGACCCAGTACTTC.

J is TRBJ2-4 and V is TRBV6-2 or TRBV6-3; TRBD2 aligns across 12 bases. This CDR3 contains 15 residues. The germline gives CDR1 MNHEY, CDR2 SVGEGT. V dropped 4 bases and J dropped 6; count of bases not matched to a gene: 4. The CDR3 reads CASSSLAGGGNIQYF. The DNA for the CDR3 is TGTGCCAGCAGTTCTCTAGCGGGAGGGGGAAACATTCAGTACTTC.

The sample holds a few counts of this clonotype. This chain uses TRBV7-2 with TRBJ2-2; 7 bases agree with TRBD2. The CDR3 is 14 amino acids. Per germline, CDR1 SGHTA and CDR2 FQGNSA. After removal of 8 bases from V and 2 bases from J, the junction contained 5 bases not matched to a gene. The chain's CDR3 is CASGLVFNTGELFF. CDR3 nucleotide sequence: TGTGCCAGCGGACTAGTTTTTAACACCGGGGAGCTGTTTTTT.

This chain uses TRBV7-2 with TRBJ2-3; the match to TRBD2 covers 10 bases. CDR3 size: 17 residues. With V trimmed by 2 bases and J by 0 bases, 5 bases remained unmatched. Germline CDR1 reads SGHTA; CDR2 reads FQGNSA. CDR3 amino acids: CASSLRGLAASTDTQYF. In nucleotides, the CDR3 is TGTGCCAGCAGCTTACGAGGACTAGCGGCCAGCACAGATACGCAGTATTTT.

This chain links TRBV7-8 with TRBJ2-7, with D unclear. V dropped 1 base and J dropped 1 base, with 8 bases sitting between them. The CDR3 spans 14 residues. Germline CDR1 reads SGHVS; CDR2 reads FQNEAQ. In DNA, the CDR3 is TGTGCCAGCAGCTTAGGACCGATATCCTACGAGCAGTACTTC. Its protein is CASSLGPISYEQYF.

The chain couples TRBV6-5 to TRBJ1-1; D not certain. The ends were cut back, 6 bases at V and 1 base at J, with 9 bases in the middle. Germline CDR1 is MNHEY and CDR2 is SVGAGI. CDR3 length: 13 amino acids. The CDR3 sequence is CASSSTQNTEAFF. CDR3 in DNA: TGTGCCAGCAGCTCCACCCAGAACACTGAAGCTTTCTTT.

The CDR3 sequence: CASSRRAGREYNEQFF. The CDR3 DNA reads as TGTGCCAGCAGCCGAAGAGCGGGGAGGGAATACAATGAGCAGTTCTTC. The chain links TRBV3-2 to TRBJ2-1; the table's D call of TRBD2 was not tested on the DNA. TRBV3-2 is a pseudogene locus. The CDR3 contains 16 residues.

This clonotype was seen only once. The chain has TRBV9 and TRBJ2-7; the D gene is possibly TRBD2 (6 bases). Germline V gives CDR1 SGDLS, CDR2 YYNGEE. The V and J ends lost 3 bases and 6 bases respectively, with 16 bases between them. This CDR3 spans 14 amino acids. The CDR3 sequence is CASSARDGVLEQYF. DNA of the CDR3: TGTGCCAGCAGCGCGCGGGACGGAGTACTCGAGCAGTACTTC. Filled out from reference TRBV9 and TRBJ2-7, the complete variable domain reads DSGVTQTPKHLITATGQRVTLRCSPRSGDLSVYWYQQSLDQGLQFLIQYYNGEERAKGNILERFSAQQFPDLHSELNLSSLELGDSALYFCASSARDGVLEQYFGPGTRLTVT.

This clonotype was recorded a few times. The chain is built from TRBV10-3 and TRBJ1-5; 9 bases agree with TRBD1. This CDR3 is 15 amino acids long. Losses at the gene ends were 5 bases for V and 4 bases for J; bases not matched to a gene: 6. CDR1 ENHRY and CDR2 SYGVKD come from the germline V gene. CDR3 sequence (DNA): TGTGCCATCAGTCCTCATGGACAGGGGAATCAGCCCCAGCATTTT. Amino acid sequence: CAISPHGQGNQPQHF.

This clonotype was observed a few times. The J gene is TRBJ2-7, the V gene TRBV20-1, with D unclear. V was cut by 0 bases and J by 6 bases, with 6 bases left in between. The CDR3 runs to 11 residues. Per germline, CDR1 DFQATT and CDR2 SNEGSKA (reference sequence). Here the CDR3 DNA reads TGCAGTGCTAGAGATGGGGTCGAGCAGTACTTC. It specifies CSARDGVEQYF.

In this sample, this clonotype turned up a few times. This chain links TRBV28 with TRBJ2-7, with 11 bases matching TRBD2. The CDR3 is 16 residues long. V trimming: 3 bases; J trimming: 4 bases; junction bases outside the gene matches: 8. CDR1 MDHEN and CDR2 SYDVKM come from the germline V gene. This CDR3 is CASSLSGTSGSYEQYF. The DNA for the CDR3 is TGTGCCAGCAGTTTGTCCGGGACTAGCGGCTCGTACGAGCAGTACTTC.

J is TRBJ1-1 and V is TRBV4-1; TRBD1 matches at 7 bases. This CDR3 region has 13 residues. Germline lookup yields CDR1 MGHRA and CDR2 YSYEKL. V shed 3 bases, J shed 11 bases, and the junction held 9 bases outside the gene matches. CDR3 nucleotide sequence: TGCGCCAGCAGCCAGAGACAGGGTTCCCTGGCTTTCTTT. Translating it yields CASSQRQGSLAFF.

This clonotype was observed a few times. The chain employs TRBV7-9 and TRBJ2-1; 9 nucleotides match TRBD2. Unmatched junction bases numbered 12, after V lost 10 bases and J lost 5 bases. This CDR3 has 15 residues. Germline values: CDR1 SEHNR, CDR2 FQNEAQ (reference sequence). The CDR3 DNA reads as TGTGCCACCCGACTAGCGGCCTACATAGACAATGAGCAGTTCTTC. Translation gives CATRLAAYIDNEQFF.

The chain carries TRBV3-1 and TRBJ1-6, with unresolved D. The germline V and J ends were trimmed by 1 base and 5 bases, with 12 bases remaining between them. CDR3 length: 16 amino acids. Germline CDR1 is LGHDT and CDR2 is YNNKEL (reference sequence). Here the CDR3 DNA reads TGTGCCAGCAGCCAAGTTAACCAAGGGAATAATTCACCCCTCCACTTT. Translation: CASSQVNQGNNSPLHF.

The CDR3 is CSAVEQGAYYGYTF. In DNA, the CDR3 is TGCAGTGCTGTCGAACAGGGGGCATACTATGGCTACACCTTC. This chain links TRBV20-1 with TRBJ1-2; TRBD1 matches at 9 bases. J lost 3 bases, V lost 5 bases, and 7 bases had no gene match. CDR1 and CDR2 (germline): DFQATT, SNEGSKA (reference sequence). The CDR3 consists of 14 residues.

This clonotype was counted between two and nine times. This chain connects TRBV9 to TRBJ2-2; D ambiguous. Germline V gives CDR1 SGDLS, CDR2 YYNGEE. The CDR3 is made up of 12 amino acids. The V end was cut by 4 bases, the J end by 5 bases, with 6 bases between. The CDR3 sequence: CASSRYTGELFF. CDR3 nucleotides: TGTGCCAGCAGCCGTTATACCGGGGAGCTGTTTTTT.

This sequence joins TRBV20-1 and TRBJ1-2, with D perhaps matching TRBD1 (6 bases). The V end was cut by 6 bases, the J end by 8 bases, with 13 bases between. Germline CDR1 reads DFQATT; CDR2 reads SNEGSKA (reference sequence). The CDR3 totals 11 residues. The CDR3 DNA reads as TGCAGTGCAAAAACAGGGTCGGGCTACACCTTC. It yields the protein CSAKTGSGYTF.

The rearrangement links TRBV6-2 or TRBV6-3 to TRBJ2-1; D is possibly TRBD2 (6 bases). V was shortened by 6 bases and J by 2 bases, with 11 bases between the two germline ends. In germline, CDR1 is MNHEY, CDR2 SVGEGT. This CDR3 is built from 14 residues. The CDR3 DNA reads TGTGCCAGCAGAGGCGTAGCGGCCTACAATGAGCAGTTCTTC. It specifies CASRGVAAYNEQFF.

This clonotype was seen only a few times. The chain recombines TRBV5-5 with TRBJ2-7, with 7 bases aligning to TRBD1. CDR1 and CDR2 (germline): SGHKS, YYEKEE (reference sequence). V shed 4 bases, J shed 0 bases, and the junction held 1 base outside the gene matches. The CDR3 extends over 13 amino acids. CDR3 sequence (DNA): TGTGCCAGCAGCGGACAGGCCTCCTACGAGCAGTACTTC. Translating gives CASSGQASYEQYF.

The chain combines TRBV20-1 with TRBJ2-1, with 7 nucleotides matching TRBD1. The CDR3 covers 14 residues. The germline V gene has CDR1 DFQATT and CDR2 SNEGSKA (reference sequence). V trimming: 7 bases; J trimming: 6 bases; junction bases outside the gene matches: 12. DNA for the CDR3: TGCAGTGGGGGCCATACAGGGGTGGGCAATGAGCAGTTCTTC. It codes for CSGGHTGVGNEQFF.

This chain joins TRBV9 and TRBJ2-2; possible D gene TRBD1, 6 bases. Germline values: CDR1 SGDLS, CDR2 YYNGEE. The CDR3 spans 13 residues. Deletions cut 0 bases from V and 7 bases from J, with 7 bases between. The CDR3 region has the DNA TGTGCCAGCAGCGTAGCAGGGGACGGGGAGCTGTTTTTT. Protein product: CASSVAGDGELFF.

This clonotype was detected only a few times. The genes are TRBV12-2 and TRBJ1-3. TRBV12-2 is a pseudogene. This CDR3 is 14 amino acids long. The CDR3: CASRLFRSGNTIYF. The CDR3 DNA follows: TGTGCAAGTCGCTTATTCCGGTCGGGAAACACCATATATTTT.

CDR3 nucleotide sequence: TGTGCCAGCAGCCTAAGACCGGGACTAGTCACAGATACGCAGTATTTT. This translates into CASSLRPGLVTDTQYF. The chain couples TRBV7-2 to TRBJ2-3; 8 bases align to TRBD2. The germline V gene encodes CDR1 SGHTA and CDR2 FQGNSA. CDR3 length equals 16 residues. The V gene end was trimmed by 5 bases and the J gene end by 2 bases; junction bases not matched to a gene: 9.